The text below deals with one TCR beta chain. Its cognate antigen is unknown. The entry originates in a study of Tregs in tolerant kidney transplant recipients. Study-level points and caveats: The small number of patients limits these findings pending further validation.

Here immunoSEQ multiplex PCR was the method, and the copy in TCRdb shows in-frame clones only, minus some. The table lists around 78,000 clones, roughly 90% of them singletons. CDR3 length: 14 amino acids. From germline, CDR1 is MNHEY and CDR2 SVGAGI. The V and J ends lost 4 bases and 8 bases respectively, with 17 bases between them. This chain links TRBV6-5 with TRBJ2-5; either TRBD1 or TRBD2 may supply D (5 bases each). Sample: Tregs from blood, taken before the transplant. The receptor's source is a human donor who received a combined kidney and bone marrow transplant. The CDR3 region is CASSLSLLGDTQYF. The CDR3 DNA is TGTGCCAGCAGTTTATCGCTACTCGGGGACACCCAGTACTTC.